The T cell receptor beta chain described here comes from a study of early T cells in non-severe SARS-CoV-2 infection. Study-level information: Bulk RNA isolated from unsorted whole blood underwent sequencing; chains were not paired. Study-level findings and limits: Anti-spike CD8 specificities were favored by VDJdb matching, whose results missed private and CD4 specificities.

This clonotype occurred a few times. No antigen is known for it. Unique molecular identifiers were added to individual cDNA molecules. Each CDR3 protein is one row after TCRdb ran MiXCR on the 5' RACE reads. The repertoire holds more than 90,000 distinct CDR3 sequences, less than 15% seen once, with 2% to 2.5% in the top ten. The V gene's germline CDR1 is MNHEY and CDR2 SVGEGT. V was cut by 5 bases and J by 4 bases, with 18 bases left in between. The CDR3 runs to 15 residues. This TCR was sampled from an adult who was a healthcare worker with PCR-confirmed SARS-CoV-2 infection or an uninfected control (not recorded which). The sample taken for sequencing was whole blood. The chain has TRBV6-2 or TRBV6-3 and TRBJ2-7; D is perhaps TRBD1 (5 bases). This chain's CDR3 is CASSPLRDPSYEQYF. CDR3 nucleotide sequence: TGTGCCAGCAGTCCCCTCAGGGATCCCTCGTACGAGCAGTACTTC.